This T cell receptor beta chain was found in a study of blood T cell repertoires in COVID-19. About the study: Sample material is recorded as cDNA or gDNA derived from T cells, B-cell-depleted T cells, or PBMCs.

Participant ages covered roughly 18 to 89 years across about two dozen US areas. In germline, CDR1 is SGDLS, CDR2 YYNGEE. J gave up 9 bases and V 3 bases, and 10 bases lay outside the gene matches. This CDR3 region has 14 residues. In the study's own analysis: Reference gene primers were amplified, and this amplification served to estimate nucleated cell counts. Libraries were prepared by immunoSEQ multiplex PCR; TCRdb keeps only in-frame clonotypes and omits some of them. That table furnishes V, J and clone size, whereas the DNA furnished D and trimming. The table lists about 410,000 clones, about 90% of them singletons.

Sequencing was performed on PBMCs or T cells enriched from blood (not recorded which). The origin of this receptor is a man younger than 30 who had recovered from COVID-19. The V call is TRBV9, the J call TRBJ2-3; TRBD2 agrees at 7 bases. CDR3 amino acids: CASSAVAGVGTQYF. The CDR3 nucleotides are TGTGCCAGCAGCGCGGTTGCGGGGGTGGGGACGCAGTATTTT.